Listed below are T cell receptor beta chains from one sample, sequenced in a study of shared clonotypes between healthy human individuals. Profiling relied on immunoSEQ multiplex PCR, and the TCRdb table lists in-frame clones only, not all of them. The table includes about 2 million clones, 85% to 95% detected once. Sequenced material: naive CD8+ T cells sorted from blood. These receptors all stem from a young man in good health. Each CDR3 is given with its conserved first and last residue. The D gene is left open where the match is weak. A row's size may be missing; if present it is once, few, many or a size class.

D: .; J: TRBJ2-1; size: .; V: TRBV6-5; DNA: TGTGCCAGCGGAGCGAATGAGCAGTTCTTC; CDR3: CASGANEQFF
D: TRBD1; J: TRBJ1-2; size: .; V: TRBV30; DNA: TGTGCCTGGAACCCGGGACAGAGTCTCTATGGCTACACCTTC; CDR3: CAWNPGQSLYGYTF
D: .; J: TRBJ2-7; size: .; V: TRBV30; DNA: TGTGCCTGGAATCAGGGGATCTCCTACGAGCAGTACTTC; CDR3: CAWNQGISYEQYF
D: .; J: TRBJ2-5; size: .; V: TRBV5-6; DNA: TGTGCCAGCAGCTTGGCAGTAGCAGAACACCAAGAGACCCAGTACTTC; CDR3: CASSLAVAEHQETQYF
D: .; J: TRBJ2-7; size: .; V: TRBV11-2; DNA: TGTGCCAGCAGCTTAGACTACTACGAGCAGTACTTC; CDR3: CASSLDYYEQYF
D: TRBD1; J: TRBJ2-5; size: .; V: TRBV7-9; DNA: TGTGCCAGCAGCCCCGGACAGGGGCCAGAGACCCAGTACTTC; CDR3: CASSPGQGPETQYF
D: .; J: TRBJ2-1; size: .; V: TRBV7-6; DNA: TGTGCCAGCAGCTTAGATCCAATCAGGGGTAAAAACAATGAGCAGTTCTTC; CDR3: CASSLDPIRGKNNEQFF
D: .; J: TRBJ1-6; size: .; V: TRBV5-6; DNA: TGTGCCAGCAGCCCCCTCGGCCCGGAACTAAATTCACCCCTCCACTTT; CDR3: CASSPLGPELNSPLHF
D: TRBD1; J: TRBJ1-4; size: .; V: TRBV14; DNA: TGTGCCAGCAGCCAATCGGACAGGGTGACGGGGCCTGGTCTGTTTTTT; CDR3: CASSQSDRVTGPGLFF
D: .; J: TRBJ2-7; size: .; V: TRBV4-3; DNA: TGCGCCAGCAGCCACTACCGGGACGGCGACTACGAGCAGTACTTC; CDR3: CASSHYRDGDYEQYF
D: TRBD2; J: TRBJ2-7; size: .; V: TRBV7-6; DNA: TGTGCCAGCAGCTCCCGGGAGGCGGGGGAGCAGTACTTC; CDR3: CASSSREAGEQYF
D: .; J: TRBJ1-3; size: .; V: TRBV29-1; DNA: TGCAGCGTTGAAGAGGGGGCAGGGGGAAACACCATATATTTT; CDR3: CSVEEGAGGNTIYF
D: .; J: TRBJ2-7; size: .; V: TRBV27; DNA: TGTGCCAGCAGTCTCAGCGCCACCGGGGCCTACGAGCAGTACTTC; CDR3: CASSLSATGAYEQYF
D: TRBD2; J: TRBJ2-1; size: .; V: TRBV7-3; DNA: TGTGCCAGCAGCCTCTCCCCTCTTCTAGCGGGGGTCCAAAATGAGCAGTTCTTC; CDR3: CASSLSPLLAGVQNEQFF
D: TRBD2; J: TRBJ2-7; size: .; V: TRBV5-1; DNA: TGCGCCAGCCGTAGGTGGGAGGGGTCCTACGAGCAGTACTTC; CDR3: CASRRWEGSYEQYF
D: TRBD1; J: TRBJ1-2; size: .; V: TRBV6-6; DNA: TGTGCCAGCAGTCCTATGACAGGGGGCTTGTGGGGCTACACCTTC; CDR3: CASSPMTGGLWGYTF
D: TRBD2; J: TRBJ2-4; size: once; V: TRBV7-9; DNA: TGTGCCAGCAGCACGGGGTTGGGAGGGAAAGACATTCAGTACTTC; CDR3: CASSTGLGGKDIQYF
D: .; J: TRBJ2-1; size: .; V: TRBV6-1; DNA: TGTGCCAGCAGTGACAGGGGCCCCTACAATGAGCAGTTCTTC; CDR3: CASSDRGPYNEQFF
D: .; J: TRBJ1-2; size: .; V: TRBV19; DNA: TGTGCCAGTAGTATCGGCATTGGCTACACCTTC; CDR3: CASSIGIGYTF
D: TRBD1; J: TRBJ1-4; size: .; V: TRBV2; DNA: TGTGCCACCTCGGGACAGAGGAAAGAAAAACTGTTTTTT; CDR3: CATSGQRKEKLFF
D: .; J: TRBJ1-1; size: .; V: TRBV11-2; DNA: TGTGCCAGCAGCTTAGCGGGGAAAACTGAAGCTTTCTTT; CDR3: CASSLAGKTEAFF
D: .; J: TRBJ2-7; size: .; V: TRBV27; DNA: .; CDR3: CASSSSGTGHGEQYF
D: .; J: TRBJ2-7; size: once; V: TRBV29-1; DNA: TGCAGCGTTGAGGACAGTCTCTCCTACGAGCAGTACTTC; CDR3: CSVEDSLSYEQYF
D: .; J: TRBJ2-5; size: .; V: TRBV13; DNA: TGTGCCAGCAGCATAAACGGGGGGCGGGAGACCCAGTACTTC; CDR3: CASSINGGRETQYF
D: .; J: TRBJ2-3; size: .; V: TRBV2; DNA: TGTGCCAGCAGTGAAGCCGCGCGGTCCACAGATACGCAGTATTTT; CDR3: CASSEAARSTDTQYF
D: .; J: TRBJ2-5; size: .; V: TRBV10-3; DNA: TGTGCCATCAGTGAGACTAGTGTGGAGACCCAGTACTTC; CDR3: CAISETSVETQYF
D: TRBD2; J: TRBJ2-7; size: .; V: TRBV9; DNA: TGTGCCAGCAGCTTGGGTGGCGGGAGCTCCTACGAGCAGTACTTC; CDR3: CASSLGGGSSYEQYF
D: TRBD1; J: TRBJ1-4; size: .; V: TRBV6-4; DNA: TGTGCCAGCAGTGGACAGGGGGCGAATGAAAAACTGTTTTTT; CDR3: CASSGQGANEKLFF
D: TRBD1; J: TRBJ2-7; size: .; V: TRBV6-1; DNA: TGTGCCAGCAGTGAACATCCTCGGGACAGGGGTTACGAGCAGTACTTC; CDR3: CASSEHPRDRGYEQYF
D: .; J: TRBJ2-7; size: .; V: TRBV6-6; DNA: TGTGCCAGCAGTGGGACACTAACCTACGAGCAGTACTTC; CDR3: CASSGTLTYEQYF
D: TRBD2; J: TRBJ2-3; size: .; V: TRBV27; DNA: TGTGCCAGCAGGAGCGGGACTGGGATTAGCACAGATACGCAGTATTTT; CDR3: CASRSGTGISTDTQYF
D: .; J: TRBJ2-7; size: .; V: TRBV2; DNA: TGTGCCAGCAGCCGCACAGGGTACGAGCAGTACTTC; CDR3: CASSRTGYEQYF
D: TRBD2; J: TRBJ2-7; size: few; V: TRBV30; DNA: TGTGCCTGGACCTCTCTCGGGACTAGCGATACCTACGAGCAGTACTTC; CDR3: CAWTSLGTSDTYEQYF
D: .; J: TRBJ2-1; size: few; V: TRBV4-1; DNA: TGCGCCAGCAGCCAAGACAGTTACAATGAGCAGTTCTTC; CDR3: CASSQDSYNEQFF
D: TRBD1; J: TRBJ2-7; size: once; V: TRBV7-9; DNA: TGTGCCAGCAGCACCTCAGGGGGTAGGTCCTACGAGCAGTACTTC; CDR3: CASSTSGGRSYEQYF
D: TRBD1; J: TRBJ2-7; size: .; V: TRBV7-9; DNA: TGTGCCAGCAGCTTAGTAGGGGGACAGGGTTCCTACGAGCAGTACTTC; CDR3: CASSLVGGQGSYEQYF
D: .; J: TRBJ2-1; size: .; V: TRBV9; DNA: TGTGCCAGCAGCCCCATGCGGGACTTCAATGAGCAGTTCTTC; CDR3: CASSPMRDFNEQFF
D: .; J: TRBJ2-7; size: .; V: TRBV2; DNA: TGTGCCAGCAGTGTTTGGGGGAAGGCCTACGAGCAGTACTTC; CDR3: CASSVWGKAYEQYF
D: .; J: TRBJ2-1; size: .; V: TRBV9; DNA: TGTGCCAGCAGCGTAGTTCTAGCCGCCTACAATGAGCAGTTCTTC; CDR3: CASSVVLAAYNEQFF
D: .; J: TRBJ1-5; size: once; V: TRBV27; DNA: TGTGCCAGCAGTTTAGCCATGGGGGGGCAGGGTCAGCCCCAGCATTTT; CDR3: CASSLAMGGQGQPQHF
D: TRBD2; J: TRBJ2-7; size: .; V: TRBV5-1; DNA: TGCGCCAGCAGCTTGGCCCAAGGACTAGTATACGAGCAGTACTTC; CDR3: CASSLAQGLVYEQYF
D: TRBD1; J: TRBJ2-7; size: .; V: TRBV5-1; DNA: TGCGCCAGCAGCTTGGCCCAGGGGGCGCGCTACGAGCAGTACTTC; CDR3: CASSLAQGARYEQYF
D: TRBD2; J: TRBJ2-7; size: .; V: TRBV7-9; DNA: TGTGCCAGCAGCTGGGCTAGCGGCTCCTACGAGCAGTACTTC; CDR3: CASSWASGSYEQYF
D: .; J: TRBJ2-2; size: .; V: TRBV4-1; DNA: TGCGCCAGCAGCCTGGACAGGAACACCGGGGAGCTGTTTTTT; CDR3: CASSLDRNTGELFF
D: TRBD1; J: TRBJ2-7; size: .; V: TRBV5-6; DNA: TGTGCCAGCAGCTCGACAGGGGGCGGTGAGCAGTACTTC; CDR3: CASSSTGGGEQYF
D: .; J: TRBJ2-7; size: .; V: TRBV7-9; DNA: TGTGCCAGCAGCTCGCTCAACTCCTACGAGCAGTACTTC; CDR3: CASSSLNSYEQYF
D: .; J: TRBJ2-2; size: .; V: TRBV9; DNA: TGTGCCAGCAGTGTGGGCGGCGGGGAGCTGTTTTTT; CDR3: CASSVGGGELFF
D: .; J: TRBJ1-1; size: once; V: TRBV6-5; DNA: TGTGCCACCCGTTCAAGAGCTGGGGATAACACTGAAGCTTTCTTT; CDR3: CATRSRAGDNTEAFF
D: .; J: TRBJ1-6; size: .; V: TRBV6-5; DNA: TGTGCCAGCACAGAGGCAGAGGGTTTGCCCCTCCACTTT; CDR3: CASTEAEGLPLHF
D: TRBD1; J: TRBJ1-2; size: .; V: TRBV9; DNA: TGTGCCAGCAGCGTAGCGTCAGGGGGAGTGTATGGCTACACCTTC; CDR3: CASSVASGGVYGYTF
D: .; J: TRBJ2-3; size: .; V: TRBV2; DNA: TGTGCCAGCAGTGGAGAGACGGGTCCCACAGATACGCAGTATTTT; CDR3: CASSGETGPTDTQYF
D: TRBD1; J: TRBJ2-5; size: .; V: TRBV6-5; DNA: TGTGCCAGCAGTGGGACAGGGAAAGAGACCCAGTACTTC; CDR3: CASSGTGKETQYF
D: TRBD2; J: TRBJ2-1; size: .; V: TRBV19; DNA: TGTGCCAGTAGTCAACTAGCGGCCTCCTACAATGAGCAGTTCTTC; CDR3: CASSQLAASYNEQFF
D: TRBD1; J: TRBJ1-2; size: .; V: TRBV5-6; DNA: TGTGCCAGCAGCACCGGACAGGGCCTTATTGGCTACACCTTC; CDR3: CASSTGQGLIGYTF
D: TRBD1; J: TRBJ2-5; size: .; V: TRBV28; DNA: TGTGCCAGCAGTTTAGACAGGGGGTTTCGAGAGACCCAGTACTTC; CDR3: CASSLDRGFRETQYF